This T cell receptor beta chain was sequenced for a study of identical twins. TCRdb passed the 5' RACE reads through MiXCR, listing each CDR3 protein once. This table has around 220,000 distinct CDR3 sequences, over 9.5% appearing once. This clonotype was counted at least ten times. Its specificity is not known. Study observations and caveats: The abundant beta clonotypes from cord blood had fewer insertions, and memory repertoires had none of this. Twins showed weaker excess sharing in their beta out-of-frame sequences.

V was clipped by 1 base and J by 0 bases, with 9 bases between them. Germline CDR1 and CDR2: MDHEN and SYDVKM. CDR3 length: 16 residues. Sequencing was done on a sample of memory T cells sorted from blood. The clonotype was recovered from a man in his fifties or sixties in good health. The genes are TRBV28 and TRBJ2-2, with a tentative D call TRBD1 (5 bases). The CDR3 coding sequence is TGTGCCAGCAGTTTATACAGGTTCCCGAACACCGGGGAGCTGTTTTTT. Residues: CASSLYRFPNTGELFF.